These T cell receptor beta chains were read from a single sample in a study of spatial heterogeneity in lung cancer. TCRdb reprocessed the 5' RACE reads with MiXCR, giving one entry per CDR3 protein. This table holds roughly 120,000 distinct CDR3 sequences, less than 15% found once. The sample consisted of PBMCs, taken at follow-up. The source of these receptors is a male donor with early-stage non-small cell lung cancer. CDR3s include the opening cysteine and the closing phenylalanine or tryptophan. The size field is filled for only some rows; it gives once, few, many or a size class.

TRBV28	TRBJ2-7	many	CASSSPGLAAYEQYF
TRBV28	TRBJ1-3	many	CASLQSNSGNTIYF
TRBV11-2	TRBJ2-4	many	CASSLVSGVIQYF
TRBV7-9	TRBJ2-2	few	CASSFNRDRGLGITGELFF
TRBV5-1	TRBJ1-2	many	CASSGTTSLPGGYTF
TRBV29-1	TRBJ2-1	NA	CSGLGLSDSYNEQFF
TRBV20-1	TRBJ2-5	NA	CSARVGETQYF
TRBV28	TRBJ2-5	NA	CASSLRPSSVVETQYF
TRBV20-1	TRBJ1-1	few	CSARDLRELNTEAFF
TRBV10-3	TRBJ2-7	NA	CAISSGGAPYEQYF
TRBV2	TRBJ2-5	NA	CASNRDRAGLETQYF
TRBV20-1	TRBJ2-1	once	CSAYQGPYNEQFF
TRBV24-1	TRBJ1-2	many	CATSDAAYGYTF
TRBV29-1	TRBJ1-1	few	CSVPDSEGTEAFF
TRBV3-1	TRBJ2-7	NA	CASSQGVSFPYEQYF
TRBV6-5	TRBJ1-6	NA	CASSYSRGTPVSPLHF
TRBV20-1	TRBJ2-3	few	CSASHQRSSSDTQYF
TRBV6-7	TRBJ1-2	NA	CASSYSARTVPFF
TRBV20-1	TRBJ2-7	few	CSAPGPSYEQYF
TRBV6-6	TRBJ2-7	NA	CASSYFGGDYEQYF
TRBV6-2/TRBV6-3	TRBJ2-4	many	CASSYGQAVSQNIQYF
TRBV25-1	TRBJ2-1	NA	CASSEAGIGFF
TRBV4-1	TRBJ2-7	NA	CASSPIKDTYEQYF
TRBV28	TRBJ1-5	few	CASSRGQGADQPQHF
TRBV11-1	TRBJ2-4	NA	CASSYFQGYKNIQYF
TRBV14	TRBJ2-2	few	CASSQPMGGPTGELFF
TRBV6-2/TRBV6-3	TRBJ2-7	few	CASSYGSGGTQYEQYF
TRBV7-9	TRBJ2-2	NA	CASSLRGALNTGELFF
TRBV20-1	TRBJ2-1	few	CSALDRDSSYNEQFF
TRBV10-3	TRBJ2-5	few	CATSEGQKETQYF
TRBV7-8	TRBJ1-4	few	CASSLDRSEKLFF
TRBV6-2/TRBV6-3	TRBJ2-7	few	CASSGTVNEQYF
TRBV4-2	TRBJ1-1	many	CASSHERREAFF
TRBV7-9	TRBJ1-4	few	CASSLSELREKLFF
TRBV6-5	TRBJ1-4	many	CASSYSNDGGGREKLFF
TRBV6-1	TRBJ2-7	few	CASTMGSDREQYF
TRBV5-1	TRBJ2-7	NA	CASSWGDSRPYEQYF
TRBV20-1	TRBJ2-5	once	CSARDPTGTGIQETHYF
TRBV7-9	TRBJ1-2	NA	CASSRVSGAFSYGYTF
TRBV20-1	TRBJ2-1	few	CSARDLRGSSYNEQFF
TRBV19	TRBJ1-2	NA	CASSPGATASLTLF
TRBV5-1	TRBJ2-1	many	CASSSGVTITSSEQFF
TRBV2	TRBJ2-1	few	CASRYPGQGRNNEQFF
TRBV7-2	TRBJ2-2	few	CASSRTSGGNTGELFF
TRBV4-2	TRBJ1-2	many	CASSQDGTGGAFGYGYTF
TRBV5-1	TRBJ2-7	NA	CASSLAGQDPHEQYF
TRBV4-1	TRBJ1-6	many	CASSQPRERGSPLHF
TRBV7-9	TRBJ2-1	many	CASSLARRDHNEQFF
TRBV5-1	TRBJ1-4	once	CASSFSQPTNEKLFF
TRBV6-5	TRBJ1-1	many	CASSYSVGNTEAFF
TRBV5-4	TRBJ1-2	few	CASSIREAGYTF
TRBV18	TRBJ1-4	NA	CASSRMATNEKLFF
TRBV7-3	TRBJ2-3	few	CARESTDTQYF
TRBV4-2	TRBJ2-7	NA	CASSQAAGQGWYEQYF
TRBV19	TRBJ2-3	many	CASTRTAQTYTDTQYF
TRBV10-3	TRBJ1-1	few	CAISVAANTEAFF
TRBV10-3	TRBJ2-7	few	CAIRGDFSTRYEQYF
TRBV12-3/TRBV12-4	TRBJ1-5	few	CASSSPGQGRQPQHF